Sequencing of this TCR beta chain was carried out in a study of blood T cell repertoires in COVID-19. The CDR3 has 13 residues. The germline CDR1 and CDR2 sequences are MNHEY and SVGAGI. Trimming pared 6 bases from V and 7 bases from J, leaving 15 bases between. Only in-frame clones appear in the TCRdb table, and some are missing; sequencing was by immunoSEQ multiplex PCR. The sample lists 150,000 to 200,000 clones, 65% to 90% occurring once. Details on this clone: The same CDR3 also results from other DNA sequences found in this sample.

V usage is TRBV6-5 and J usage is TRBJ1-2; TRBD1 is a possible D gene (6 bases). This TCR derives from a man aged 50-60 years with active or convalescent COVID-19. The sequencing input was peripheral blood. The CDR3 DNA reads as TGTGCCAGCAGCAACACAGGGCTCGGTGGCTACACCTTC. Translating gives CASSNTGLGGYTF.